The sequence of this T cell receptor (beta chain) was determined in a study of blood T cell repertoires in COVID-19. In the source study's methods: Estimates of nucleated cell counts were drawn from the amplification of reference gene primers. Generated by immunoSEQ multiplex PCR, the TCRdb table keeps only in-frame clones and is missing some. That table gives V, J and clone size, and the DNA gave D and trimming. The data hold fewer than 75,000 clones, with more than 75% observed a single time. V was pared by 3 bases and J by 1 base, with 6 bases between. The CDR3 loop spans 13 amino acids. Germline V gene data show CDR1 as SGHAT and CDR2 as FQNNGV.

Material: peripheral blood. This sequence originates from a man aged 55-75 years with active or convalescent COVID-19. This rearrangement joins TRBV11-2 to TRBJ1-2; D call uncertain. This CDR3 reads CASSFGLNYGYTF. For the CDR3, the DNA is TGTGCCAGCAGCTTCGGTCTTAACTATGGCTACACCTTC.